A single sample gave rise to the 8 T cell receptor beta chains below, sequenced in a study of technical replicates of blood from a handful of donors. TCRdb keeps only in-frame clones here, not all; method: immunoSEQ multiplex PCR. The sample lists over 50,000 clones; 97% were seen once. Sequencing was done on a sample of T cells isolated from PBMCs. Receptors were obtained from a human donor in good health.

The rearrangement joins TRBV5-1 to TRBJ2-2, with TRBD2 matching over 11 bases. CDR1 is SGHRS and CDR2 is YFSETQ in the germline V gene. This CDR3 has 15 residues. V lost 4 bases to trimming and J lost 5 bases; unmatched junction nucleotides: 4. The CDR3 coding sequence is TGCGCCAGCAGCCCACTAGCGGGGGCGACCGGGGAGCTGTTTTTT. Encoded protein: CASSPLAGATGELFF.

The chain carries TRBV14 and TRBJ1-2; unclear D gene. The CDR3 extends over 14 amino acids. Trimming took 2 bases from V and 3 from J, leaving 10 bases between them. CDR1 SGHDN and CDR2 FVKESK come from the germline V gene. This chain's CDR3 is CASSQNREHYGYTF. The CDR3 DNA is TGTGCCAGCAGCCAAAATCGCGAACACTATGGCTACACCTTC.

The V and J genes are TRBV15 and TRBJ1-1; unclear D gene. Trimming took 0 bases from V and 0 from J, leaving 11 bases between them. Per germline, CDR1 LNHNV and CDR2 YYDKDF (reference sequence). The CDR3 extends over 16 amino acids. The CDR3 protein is CATSRERISLNTEAFF. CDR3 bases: TGTGCCACCAGCAGAGAGAGGATCAGTCTGAACACTGAAGCTTTCTTT. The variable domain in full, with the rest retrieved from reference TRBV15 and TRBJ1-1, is DAMVIQNPRYQVTQFGKPVTLSCSQTLNHNVMYWYQQKSSQAPKLLFHYYDKDFNNEADTPDNFQSRRPNTSFCFLDIRSPGLGDTAMYLCATSRERISLNTEAFFGQGTRLTVV.

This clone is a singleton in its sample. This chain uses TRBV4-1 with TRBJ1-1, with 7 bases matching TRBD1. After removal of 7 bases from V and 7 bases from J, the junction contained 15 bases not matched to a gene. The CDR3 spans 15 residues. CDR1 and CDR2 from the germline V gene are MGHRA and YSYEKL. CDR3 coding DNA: TGCGCCAGCACTTCGATAGGGGGCCGTACCTTTGAAGCTTTCTTT. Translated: CASTSIGGRTFEAFF.

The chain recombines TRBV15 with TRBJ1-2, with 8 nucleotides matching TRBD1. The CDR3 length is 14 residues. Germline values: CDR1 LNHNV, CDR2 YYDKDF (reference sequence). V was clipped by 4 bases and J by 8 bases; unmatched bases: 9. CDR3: CATSTLTGEKGYTF. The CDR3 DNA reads TGTGCCACCAGCACACTGACAGGGGAGAAGGGCTACACCTTC. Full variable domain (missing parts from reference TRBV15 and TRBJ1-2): DAMVIQNPRYQVTQFGKPVTLSCSQTLNHNVMYWYQQKSSQAPKLLFHYYDKDFNNEADTPDNFQSRRPNTSFCFLDIRSPGLGDTAMYLCATSTLTGEKGYTFGSGTRLTVV.

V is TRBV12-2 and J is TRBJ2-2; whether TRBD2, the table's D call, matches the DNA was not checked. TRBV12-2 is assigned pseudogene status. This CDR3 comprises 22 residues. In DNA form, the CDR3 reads TGTGCAAGTCGCCCCGGTAAGGCGGAGCTAGGTCCGCGGATCCCGAACACCGGGGAGCTGTTTTTT. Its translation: CASRPGKAELGPRIPNTGELFF.

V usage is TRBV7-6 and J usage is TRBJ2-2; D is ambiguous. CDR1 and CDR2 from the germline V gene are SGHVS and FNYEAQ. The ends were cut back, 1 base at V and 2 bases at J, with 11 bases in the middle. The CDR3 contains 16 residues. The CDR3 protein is CASSLGATVNTGELFF. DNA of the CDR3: TGTGCCAGCAGCTTAGGGGCTACCGTAAACACCGGGGAGCTGTTTTTT.

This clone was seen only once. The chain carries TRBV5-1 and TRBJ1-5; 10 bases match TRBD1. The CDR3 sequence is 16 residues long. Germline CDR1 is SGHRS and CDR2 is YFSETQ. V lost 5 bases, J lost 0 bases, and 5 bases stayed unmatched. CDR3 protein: CASSPGTGVSNQPQHF. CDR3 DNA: TGCGCCAGCAGTCCGGGGACAGGGGTTAGCAATCAGCCCCAGCATTTT.